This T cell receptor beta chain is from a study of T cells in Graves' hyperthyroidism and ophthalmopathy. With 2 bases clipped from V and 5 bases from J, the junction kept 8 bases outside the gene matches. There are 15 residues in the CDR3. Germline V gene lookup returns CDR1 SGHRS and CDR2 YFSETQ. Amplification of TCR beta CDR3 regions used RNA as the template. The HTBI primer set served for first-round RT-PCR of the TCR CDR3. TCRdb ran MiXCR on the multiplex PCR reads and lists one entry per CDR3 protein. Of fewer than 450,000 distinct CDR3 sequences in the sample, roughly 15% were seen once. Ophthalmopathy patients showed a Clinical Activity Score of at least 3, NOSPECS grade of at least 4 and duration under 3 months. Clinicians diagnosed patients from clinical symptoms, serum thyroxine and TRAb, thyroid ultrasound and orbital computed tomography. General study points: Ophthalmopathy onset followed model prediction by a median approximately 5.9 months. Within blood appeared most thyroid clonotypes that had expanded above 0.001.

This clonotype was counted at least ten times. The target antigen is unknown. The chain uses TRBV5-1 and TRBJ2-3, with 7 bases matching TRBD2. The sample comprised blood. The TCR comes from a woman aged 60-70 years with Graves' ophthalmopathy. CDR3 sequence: CASSFSGTGGDTQYF. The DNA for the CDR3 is TGCGCCAGCAGCTTTTCCGGGACGGGAGGAGATACGCAGTATTTT.